Presented here are 5 T cell receptor beta chains from one specimen sequenced in a study of blood T cell repertoires in COVID-19 (dated by TCRdb to about 2020). The receptor library was made with the immunoSEQ multiplex PCR assay. Entries here come from immuneACCESS through TCRdb and include only in-frame sequences with V and J called. Some clones fail to appear in such tables; in the studies checked, an unresolved V gene covers under half of the shortfall, and the cause of the remainder is unknown. A total of approximately 170,000 clones appear in this sample, 88% of them only once. The ten largest account for around 2.1% of the sample. The sample consisted of peripheral blood. The source of these receptors is a man over 45 who had recovered from COVID-19.

CDR3 amino acids: CASSLGTSGSYNEQFF. CDR3 coding DNA: TGTGCCAGCAGCTTGGGGACTAGCGGGAGCTACAATGAGCAGTTCTTC. The rearrangement uses TRBV5-4 and TRBJ2-1, with 13 bases fitting TRBD2. Germline trimming cut 0 bases from V and 3 bases from J; bases unmatched to any gene: 0. The CDR3 consists of 16 residues. Germline CDR1 SGHNT, CDR2 YYREEE (reference sequence).

This clone was detected once. The chain joins TRBV6-1 to TRBJ1-5; D may be TRBD1 (5 bases). The CDR3 sequence is 17 residues long. Between the trimmed V and J ends, which lost 2 bases and 5 bases, there was a span of 19 bases. CDR1 is MNHNS and CDR2 is SASEGT in the germline V gene. The DNA for the CDR3 is TGTGCCAGCAGTGAACGGTCTGGGACTTCTCACCATCAGCCCCAGCATTTT. Its translation is CASSERSGTSHHQPQHF.

This clone has a single count. J is TRBJ1-2 and V is TRBV5-4; D is perhaps TRBD1 (5 bases). The V and J ends lost 5 bases and 1 base respectively, with 9 bases between them. From germline, CDR1 is SGHNT and CDR2 YYREEE (reference sequence). This CDR3 comprises 13 residues. CDR3 DNA: TGTGCCAGCAGTTCAAGGGGTAACTATGGCTACACCTTC. Amino acid sequence: CASSSRGNYGYTF.

The V call is TRBV5-1, the J call TRBJ1-5, with 7 bases matching TRBD1. Germline assignment: CDR1 SGHRS and CDR2 YFSETQ. CDR3 length: 13 amino acids. Germline trimming cut 2 bases from V and 7 bases from J; bases unmatched to any gene: 3. The CDR3 region is CASSLGGGQPQHF. CDR3 nucleotides: TGCGCCAGCAGCTTAGGGGGCGGGCAGCCCCAGCATTTT.

This chain uses TRBV15 with TRBJ1-1; a weak D match, TRBD1 (5 bases). Trimming left V 6 bases short and J 4 bases short, with 21 bases between. Per germline, CDR1 LNHNV and CDR2 YYDKDF (reference sequence). The CDR3 covers 16 residues. The CDR3 sequence: CATRPRVGGGGTEAFF. CDR3 nucleotide sequence: TGTGCCACCAGACCCCGGGTGGGGGGTGGGGGCACTGAAGCTTTCTTT.